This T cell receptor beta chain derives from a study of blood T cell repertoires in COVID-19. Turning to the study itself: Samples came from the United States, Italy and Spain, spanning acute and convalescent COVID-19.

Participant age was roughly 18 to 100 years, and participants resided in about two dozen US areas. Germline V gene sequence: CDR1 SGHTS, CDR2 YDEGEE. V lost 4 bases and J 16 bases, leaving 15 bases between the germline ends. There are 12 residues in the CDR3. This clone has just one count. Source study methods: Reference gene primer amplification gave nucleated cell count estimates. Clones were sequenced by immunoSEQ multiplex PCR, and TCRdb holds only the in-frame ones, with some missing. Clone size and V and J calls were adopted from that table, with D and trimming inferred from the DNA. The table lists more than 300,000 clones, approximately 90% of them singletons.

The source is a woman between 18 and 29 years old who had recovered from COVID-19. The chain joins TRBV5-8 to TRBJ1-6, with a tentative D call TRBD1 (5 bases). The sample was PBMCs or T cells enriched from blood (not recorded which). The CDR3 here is CASSQYHSGLHF. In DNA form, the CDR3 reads TGTGCCAGCAGCCAGTACCATTCAGGGCTCCACTTT.